This TCR beta chain stems from a study of blood T cell repertoires in COVID-19. Study in general: Specimens from acute and convalescent COVID-19 originated in the United States, Italy and Spain. The cDNA or gDNA used as material had been derived from T cells, B-cell-depleted T cells, or PBMCs.

The CDR3 runs 16 residues. V dropped 3 bases and J dropped 5; count of bases not matched to a gene: 10. Germline-derived CDR1 and CDR2 are SGDLS and YYNGEE. Per the authors' pipeline: Amplifying reference gene primers gave estimates of nucleated cell counts. This table comes from immunoSEQ multiplex PCR, and its TCRdb copy is limited to in-frame clones, with some not included. Clone size and V and J calls were adopted from that table, with D and trimming inferred from the DNA. The table shows 140,000 to 150,000 clones, with 70% to 85% occurring only once. Input material: peripheral blood. The chain links TRBV9 to TRBJ1-2; 10 nucleotides line up with TRBD1. The TCR was taken from a man aged 55 to 70 with active or convalescent COVID-19. CDR3 sequence (DNA): TGTGCCAGCAGCGACCTAGGACAGGGGGAATCTTATGGCTACACCTTC. Translating it yields CASSDLGQGESYGYTF.